This is a list of T cell receptor beta chains from one sample in a study of T cell repertoires in cytomegalovirus infection. TCRdb redid the calling of the reads with MiXCR, one entry per CDR3 protein. The table records under 250,000 distinct CDR3 sequences, 10% to 15% of them present only once. Sequencing was performed on PBMCs. The origin of the receptors is a human donor in good health (CMV status not recorded). Some clones in this sample may be carry-over from other donors' samples. Each CDR3 is given with its conserved first and last residue. A D gene is named only where the DNA matches it firmly. Expanded clones get a size class; other rows say once, few or many, or leave the size out.

.	TRBV20-1	.	TRBJ1-5	TGCAGTCCGGGCCAGCTATCCAATCAGCCCCAGCATTTT	CSPGQLSNQPQHF
TRBD2	TRBV19	.	TRBJ2-1	TGTGCCAGTAGTATAAGAGAAGCTAGCGGTTACAATGAGCAGTTCTTC	CASSIREASGYNEQFF
TRBD2	TRBV2	few	TRBJ2-7	TGTGCCAGCAGCGCCTCAGCGGGAGGGGGCTACGAGCAGTACTTC	CASSASAGGGYEQYF
.	TRBV5-1	few	TRBJ2-2	TGCGCCAGCAGCTTGGAGGCACTTAGACCCACCGGGGAGCTGTTTTTT	CASSLEALRPTGELFF
TRBD1	TRBV5-5	.	TRBJ2-2	TGTGCCAGCAGCTGGGGACAGGCGGGCGGGGAGCTGTTTTTT	CASSWGQAGGELFF
TRBD1	TRBV6-2/TRBV6-3	many	TRBJ2-7	TGTGCCAGCAGTGGAACAGGGGGTCCAGCGGTAGGGCAGTACTTC	CASSGTGGPAVGQYF
.	TRBV7-9	.	TRBJ2-5	TGTGCCAGCAGTCCAAATGGGGGAGAGACCCAGTACTTC	CASSPNGGETQYF
.	TRBV7-2	many	TRBJ1-6	TGTGCCAGCAGCTTAGGGACCGCGAGGCAACGGCTTACCTTGGGAGGTTCACCCCTCCACTTT	CASSLGTARQRLTLGGSPLHF
.	TRBV28	many	TRBJ1-1	TGTGCCAGCAGTTCGGACAGCATGAACACTGAAGCTTTCTTT	CASSSDSMNTEAFF
.	TRBV20-1	.	TRBJ2-7	TGCAGTGCACGCCCGGGACTTCTCAGCTCCTACGAGCAGTACTTC	CSARPGLLSSYEQYF
TRBD1	TRBV20-1	few	TRBJ2-5	TGCAGTGCTAGAGACCCCGGGACAGGGGAGACCCAGTACTTC	CSARDPGTGETQYF
TRBD2	TRBV6-2/TRBV6-3	many	TRBJ2-1	TGTGCCAGCAGTTACCCTAGCGGGGGCTACAATGAGCAGTTCTTC	CASSYPSGGYNEQFF
.	TRBV28	many	TRBJ1-2	TGTGCCAGCATGCAGGGTCGCTATGGCTACACCTTC	CASMQGRYGYTF
TRBD1	TRBV5-6	.	TRBJ2-2	TGTGCCAGCAGCTGGGGGACAGGGGGGACCGGGGAGCTGTTTTTT	CASSWGTGGTGELFF
.	TRBV29-1	few	TRBJ2-3	TGCAGCACCGACCAGGGCGGGGTTCCTAAACGTACGCAGTATTTT	CSTDQGGVPKRTQYF
TRBD1	TRBV7-9	.	TRBJ2-7	TGTGCCAGCAGCCCCGCCCGACAGGGGGCTGGCGACGAGCAGTACTTC	CASSPARQGAGDEQYF
.	TRBV27	.	TRBJ1-2	TGTGCCAGCAGTTTCGGACAGCAGAACTATGGCTACACCTTC	CASSFGQQNYGYTF
.	TRBV7-8	many	TRBJ2-7	TGTGCCAGCAGCTTAGCGCGCGGTAGCTCGTACGAGCAGTACTTC	CASSLARGSSYEQYF
.	TRBV10-3	many	TRBJ2-1	TGTGCCATCAGTGAGTCTCTAGGTCGCAATGAGCAGTTCTTC	CAISESLGRNEQFF
.	TRBV20-1	.	TRBJ1-1	TGCAGTGCTACCAGACATCTCCCTCCAGGGGCTTTCTTT	CSATRHLPPGAFF